Shown below are 30 T cell receptor beta chains from a single sample sequenced in a study of cytomegalovirus exposure and HLA in healthy donors. Produced via immunoSEQ multiplex PCR; TCRdb's table is partial and in-frame only. The sample shows tens of thousands of clones, more than 70% of them seen only once. Input material: PBMCs. All receptors derive from a woman younger than 30 in good health and CMV-seropositive.

V is TRBV28 and J is TRBJ1-5; D remains ambiguous. The CDR3 runs 11 residues. Germline loops: CDR1 MDHEN, CDR2 SYDVKM. The ends were cut back, 5 bases at V and 6 bases at J, with 5 bases in the middle. CDR3 sequence (DNA): TGTGCCAGCAGTCAATTTCAGCCCCAGCATTTT. It yields the protein CASSQFQPQHF.

The V gene is TRBV6-5, the J gene TRBJ1-1; 7 bases align to TRBD1. Trimming took 2 bases from V and 5 from J; bases not matched to a gene: 2. This CDR3 has 13 residues. CDR1 MNHEY and CDR2 SVGAGI come from the germline V gene. CDR3 residues: CASSYRTGTEAFF. CDR3 sequence (DNA): TGTGCCAGCAGTTACCGGACAGGAACTGAAGCTTTCTTT.

The chain couples TRBV5-5 to TRBJ2-7, with TRBD2 as a possible D gene (5 bases). CDR1 SGHKS and CDR2 YYEKEE come from the germline V gene (reference sequence). V was clipped by 3 bases and J by 2 bases, with 15 bases between them. The CDR3 covers 15 residues. The CDR3 protein is CASSSKRGSPYEQYF. The CDR3 nucleotides are TGTGCCAGCAGCTCAAAACGCGGGTCCCCCTACGAGCAGTACTTC.

The rearrangement links TRBV4-2 to TRBJ1-2; the match to TRBD1 covers 9 bases. Germline loops: CDR1 LGHNA, CDR2 YNFKEQ. The CDR3 is made up of 17 amino acids. The junction had 13 bases not matched to a gene; V was cut back by 0 bases and J by 8 bases. CDR3 nucleotide sequence: TGTGCCAGCAGCCAAGATCCTTTGTTAGACAGGGGGAGAGGCTACACCTTC. Translation: CASSQDPLLDRGRGYTF.

This chain links TRBV2 with TRBJ2-7; the D gene is possibly TRBD2 (5 bases). V was clipped by 5 bases and J by 5 bases, with 22 bases between them. The germline V gene has CDR1 SNHLY and CDR2 FYNNEI. The CDR3 covers 16 residues. CDR3 protein: CASSPEPVTTRDEQYF. The CDR3 DNA is TGTGCCAGCAGTCCGGAACCGGTAACAACTAGGGACGAGCAGTACTTC.

The CDR3 DNA reads as TGTGCCAGTAGTAGACAGGGGTCCTACAATGAGCAGTTCTTC. Its protein is CASSRQGSYNEQFF. V and J are TRBV19 and TRBJ2-1, with 8 bases lining up with TRBD1. The trim removed 4 bases at V and 1 base at J, leaving 0 bases unmatched. The CDR3 sequence is 14 residues long. Germline-derived CDR1 and CDR2 are LNHDA and SQIVND (reference sequence).

The V and J genes are TRBV29-1 and TRBJ2-7, with D tentatively TRBD1 (6 bases). The germline V gene has CDR1 SQVTM and CDR2 ANQGSEA. The CDR3 consists of 14 residues. The V end was cut by 6 bases, the J end by 2 bases, with 17 bases between. CDR3 DNA sequence: TGCAGCGTCGGAGACAGGAAAGGGACCTACGAGCAGTACTTC. Its protein product is CSVGDRKGTYEQYF.

The chain recombines TRBV6-6 with TRBJ2-7; no reliable D call. V shed 7 bases and J shed 6 bases, with 13 bases lying between them. Germline CDR1 and CDR2: MNHNY and SVGAGI (reference sequence). The CDR3 consists of 12 residues. The CDR3 loop reads CASKPQTGEQYF. The CDR3 nucleotides read TGTGCCAGCAAACCCCAGACGGGCGAGCAGTACTTC.

The chain is built from TRBV6-5 and TRBJ1-2; TRBD1 matches at 8 bases. CDR1 and CDR2 from the germline V gene are MNHEY and SVGAGI. The CDR3 loop spans 16 amino acids. V trimming: 0 bases; J trimming: 5 bases; junction bases outside the gene matches: 8. CDR3 loop: CASSYSTGASRYGYTF. The CDR3 DNA reads as TGTGCCAGCAGTTACTCGACAGGGGCTTCCAGATATGGCTACACCTTC.

This clone was observed a few times. The gene calls are TRBV6-5 and TRBJ2-7, with D perhaps TRBD1 (5 bases). The germline CDR1 and CDR2 sequences are MNHEY and SVGAGI. The V gene lost 0 bases and the J gene lost 2 bases, with 14 bases spanning the gap. The CDR3 is made up of 16 amino acids. Here the CDR3 reads CASSYSMRQGPYEQYF. CDR3 in DNA: TGTGCCAGCAGTTACTCGATGAGGCAGGGCCCCTACGAGCAGTACTTC.

The chain joins TRBV18 to TRBJ1-2; 7 bases match TRBD1. The CDR3 covers 14 residues. V dropped 4 bases and J dropped 6; count of bases not matched to a gene: 8. The germline V gene has CDR1 KGHSH and CDR2 LQKENI. The CDR3 loop is CASSLNQGDNGYTF. The CDR3 region has the DNA TGTGCCAGCTCACTTAACCAGGGGGACAATGGCTACACCTTC.

The chain links TRBV16 to TRBJ1-3, with 10 bases identical to TRBD1. V lost 0 bases to trimming and J lost 4 bases; unmatched junction nucleotides: 3. This CDR3 is 16 amino acids long. Germline-derived CDR1 and CDR2 are KGHSY and FQNENV. CDR3 loop: CASSQSGQGDGNTIYF. The CDR3 DNA follows: TGTGCCAGCAGCCAATCTGGACAGGGGGACGGAAACACCATATATTTT.

The V gene is TRBV4-1, the J gene TRBJ1-5, with 7 bases aligning to TRBD1. Germline-derived CDR1 and CDR2 are MGHRA and YSYEKL. V lost 0 bases to trimming and J lost 8 bases; unmatched junction nucleotides: 7. This CDR3 region has 15 residues. CDR3 in DNA: TGCGCCAGCAGCCAAGAATATGCAGGGGGAAAGCCCCAGCATTTT. The encoded protein is CASSQEYAGGKPQHF.

The chain links TRBV6-4 to TRBJ2-2; D remains ambiguous. V lost 0 bases to trimming and J lost 7 bases, with 6 bases between them. The CDR3 spans 13 residues. Germline V CDR1 and CDR2: MRHNA, SNTAGT. This CDR3 is CASSDSTFGELFF. CDR3 DNA sequence: TGTGCCAGCAGTGACTCGACTTTCGGGGAGCTGTTTTTT.

The chain uses TRBV19 and TRBJ1-5; the match to TRBD1 covers 7 bases. This CDR3 is built from 13 residues. Per the germline V gene, CDR1 is LNHDA and CDR2 is SQIVND (reference sequence). After removal of 5 bases from V and 5 bases from J, the junction contained 3 bases not matched to a gene. Here the CDR3 DNA reads TGTGCCAGTAGTGGGACAGCAGATCAGCCCCAGCATTTT. It translates to CASSGTADQPQHF.

The gene calls are TRBV2 and TRBJ2-7, with 8 bases identical to TRBD1. CDR3 length: 12 residues. Germline-derived CDR1 and CDR2 are SNHLY and FYNNEI. With 10 bases clipped from V and 1 base from J, the junction kept 3 bases outside the gene matches. The CDR3 bases are TGTGCCACCGACAGGGGATCCTACGAGCAGTACTTC. Its protein is CATDRGSYEQYF.

The chain joins TRBV28 to TRBJ1-2, with TRBD1 matching 9 bases. CDR3 length: 13 amino acids. Per the germline V gene, CDR1 is MDHEN and CDR2 is SYDVKM. V was pared by 7 bases and J by 4 bases, with 4 bases of the junction left unmatched. This chain's CDR3 is CASIQDRGYGYTF. In nucleotides, the CDR3 is TGTGCCAGCATTCAGGACAGGGGCTATGGCTACACCTTC.

This chain uses TRBV18 with TRBJ1-1, with 8 bases that match TRBD1. This CDR3 spans 13 amino acids. The germline V gene has CDR1 KGHSH and CDR2 LQKENI. Unmatched junction bases numbered 6, after V lost 7 bases and J lost 5 bases. The CDR3 spells CASLQGVDTEAFF. CDR3 coding DNA: TGTGCCAGCTTACAGGGGGTTGATACTGAAGCTTTCTTT.

The chain recombines TRBV5-1 with TRBJ1-6, with 9 bases identical to TRBD1. CDR3 length: 16 residues. The V gene's germline CDR1 is SGHRS and CDR2 YFSETQ. The ends lost 2 bases at V and 7 bases at J; junction bases unmatched: 7. This CDR3 is CASSLPGTGMNSPLHF. The CDR3 region has the DNA TGCGCCAGCAGCTTACCCGGGACAGGGATGAATTCACCCCTCCACTTT.

This chain joins TRBV5-1 and TRBJ1-1; D possibly corresponds to TRBD1 (5 bases). The CDR3 sequence is 14 residues long. Deletions cut 4 bases from V and 1 base from J, with 11 bases between. Germline loops: CDR1 SGHRS, CDR2 YFSETQ. Written as DNA, the CDR3 is TGCGCCAGCAGCGCAGGGACTTCGAACACTGAAGCTTTCTTT. This codes for CASSAGTSNTEAFF.

The chain couples TRBV5-5 to TRBJ2-3, with 10 bases that match TRBD2. The CDR3 sequence is 17 residues long. Trimming took 0 bases from V and 5 from J; bases not matched to a gene: 9. Germline CDR1 is SGHKS and CDR2 is YYEKEE (reference sequence). The CDR3 DNA is TGTGCCAGCAGCTTGGGGCCAGCGGGGGGGCCGGGAGATACGCAGTATTTT. Residues: CASSLGPAGGPGDTQYF.

There are a few counts of this clone. The chain uses TRBV6-5 and TRBJ1-4; D is unclear. Germline lookup yields CDR1 MNHEY and CDR2 SVGAGI. The CDR3 loop spans 15 amino acids. With 6 bases removed from V and 3 bases from J, the gap between germline ends came to 14 bases. CDR3 sequence reads: CASSSYNAANEKLFF. The CDR3 bases are TGTGCCAGCAGCTCTTACAACGCCGCTAATGAAAAACTGTTTTTT.

The chain employs TRBV4-1 and TRBJ1-1; D gene uncertain. In germline, CDR1 is MGHRA, CDR2 YSYEKL. V was shortened by 6 bases and J by 5 bases, with 16 bases between the two germline ends. This CDR3 contains 14 residues. CDR3 in amino acids: CASRMEGGRTEAFF. In DNA, the CDR3 is TGCGCCAGCAGAATGGAGGGCGGAAGGACTGAAGCTTTCTTT.

This clone was seen just once. The chain links TRBV28 to TRBJ1-1; the match to TRBD1 covers 7 bases. Germline CDR1 and CDR2: MDHEN and SYDVKM. Trimming took 2 bases from V and 2 from J; bases not matched to a gene: 8. The CDR3 consists of 16 residues. CDR3 sequence: CASSLVSGGLNTEAFF. The CDR3 DNA is TGTGCCAGCAGTTTAGTTTCAGGGGGACTTAACACTGAAGCTTTCTTT.

This sequence joins TRBV5-5 and TRBJ1-5; 7 nucleotides align to TRBD1. The germline CDR1 and CDR2 sequences are SGHKS and YYEKEE (reference sequence). V shed 1 base and J 7 bases; nucleotides not matched to a gene: 8. This CDR3 is 15 amino acids long. CDR3 residues: CASSLSEGALQPQHF. The CDR3, as DNA: TGTGCCAGCAGCTTGTCCGAGGGGGCACTGCAGCCCCAGCATTTT.

The chain employs TRBV7-7 and TRBJ2-5; tentative D call: TRBD1 (5 bases). V was cut by 5 bases and J by 1 base, with 11 bases left in between. The CDR3 is made up of 14 amino acids. Germline-derived CDR1 and CDR2 are SSHAT and FNYEAQ (reference sequence). CDR3 in DNA: TGTGCCAGCAGCGCCCGAGACAGCCAAGAGACCCAGTACTTC. Amino acids: CASSARDSQETQYF.

The rearrangement uses TRBV11-2 and TRBJ1-6, with D possibly being TRBD1 (6 bases). The V gene lost 5 bases and the J gene lost 5 bases, with 13 bases spanning the gap. This CDR3 has 15 residues. Per germline, CDR1 SGHAT and CDR2 FQNNGV. CDR3 sequence reads: CASSVHRAHNSPLHF. The CDR3 region has the DNA TGTGCCAGCAGCGTCCACAGGGCCCATAATTCACCCCTCCACTTT.

This clone was seen many times. The rearrangement links TRBV28 to TRBJ2-1; D is unresolved. CDR1 MDHEN and CDR2 SYDVKM come from the germline V gene. V lost 8 bases and J lost 0, with 17 bases in between. This CDR3 comprises 16 residues. The CDR3 here is CASRLSPLSSYNEQFF. DNA of the CDR3: TGTGCCAGCCGCCTTTCCCCCTTGAGCTCCTACAATGAGCAGTTCTTC.

The CDR3 DNA sequence: TGTGCCAGCAGCTTAGGGCCGGGCAATGAGCAGTTCTTC. Protein sequence: CASSLGPGNEQFF. This chain connects TRBV11-2 to TRBJ2-1, with D hard to call. Germline V lookup: CDR1 SGHAT, CDR2 FQNNGV. This CDR3 spans 13 amino acids. Trimming took off 1 base at V and 6 bases at J, with 7 bases between the two ends.

This rearrangement joins TRBV6-5 to TRBJ1-2, with D possibly TRBD1 on 6 matching bases. Trimming stripped 2 bases from V and 2 bases from J, with 9 bases between. The CDR3 is 14 residues long. Germline V gene data show CDR1 as MNHEY and CDR2 as SVGAGI. For the CDR3, the DNA is TGTGCCAGCAGTTACCGACAGGAAAACTATGGCTACACCTTC. Protein sequence: CASSYRQENYGYTF.